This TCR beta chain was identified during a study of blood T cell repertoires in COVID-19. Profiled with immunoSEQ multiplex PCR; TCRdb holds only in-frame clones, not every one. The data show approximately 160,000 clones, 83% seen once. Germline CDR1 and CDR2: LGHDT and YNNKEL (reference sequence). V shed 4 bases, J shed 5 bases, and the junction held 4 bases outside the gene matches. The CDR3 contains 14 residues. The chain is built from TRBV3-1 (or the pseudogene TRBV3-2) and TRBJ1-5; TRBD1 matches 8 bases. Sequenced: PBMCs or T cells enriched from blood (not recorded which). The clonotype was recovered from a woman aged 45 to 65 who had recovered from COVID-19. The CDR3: CASSRSTGDQPQHF. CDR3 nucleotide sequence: TGTGCCAGCAGCCGCTCGACAGGGGATCAGCCCCAGCATTTT.